This record looks at one TCR beta chain sequence and its context. Its antigen is still unknown. With 60 Vbeta and 13 Jbeta primers, the PCR was carried out. Assay: immunoSEQ multiplex PCR; the TCRdb copy retains only in-frame clones and omits some. The sample carries 100,000 to 120,000 clones, around four fifths recorded once. The data were obtained in a study of cytomegalovirus exposure and HLA in healthy donors. Study observations and caveats: Several V segments, TRBV6-2 and TRBV6-3 among them, could not be told apart and were dropped. HLA alleles were associated with 15,000 to 20,000 TCR beta sequences in a later analysis at 0.05 false discovery rate. In a later analysis, HLA-C alleles had the fewest associated TCRs, DRB1 alleles the most.

Germline trimming cut 0 bases from V and 2 bases from J; bases unmatched to any gene: 7. The germline CDR1 and CDR2 sequences are MNHNS and SASEGT. The CDR3 is 16 amino acids. The V call is TRBV6-1, the J call TRBJ2-7, with 7 bases identical to TRBD2. The receptor's source is a man between 25 and 39 years old in good health and CMV-seropositive. Sequences were obtained from PBMCs. The CDR3 DNA is TGTGCCAGCAGTGAAGCGATCCGGGGGGAAGCCTACGAGCAGTACTTC. Protein sequence: CASSEAIRGEAYEQYF.